A single sample gave rise to the 11 T cell receptor beta chains below, sequenced in a study of blood T cell repertoires in COVID-19. Repertoires were generated with immunoSEQ multiplex PCR, while TCRdb's copy carries only in-frame clones and drops some. The data hold fewer than 300,000 clones, with 75% to 95% observed a single time. Sequences were obtained from PBMCs or T cells enriched from blood (not recorded which). Every receptor here comes from a woman in her twenties or thirties who had recovered from COVID-19.

The sample holds one count of this clone. The rearrangement uses TRBV7-9 and TRBJ1-1; 7 nucleotides line up with TRBD1. Losses at the gene ends were 2 bases for V and 6 bases for J; bases not matched to a gene: 3. Germline values: CDR1 SEHNR, CDR2 FQNEAQ (reference sequence). This CDR3 is built from 13 residues. For the CDR3, the DNA is TGTGCCAGCAGCTTACTCCAGGGGGCTGAAGCTTTCTTT. Protein: CASSLLQGAEAFF.

V gene TRBV21-1 combines with J gene TRBJ1-5; TRBD1, the D gene given by the table, was not confirmed from the DNA. TRBV21-1 is a pseudogene segment. The CDR3 has 15 residues. As DNA, the CDR3 is TGTGCCAGCAGGACTTCCGGGGACAGGTCTCAGCCCCAGCATTTT. It is translated as CASRTSGDRSQPQHF.

This chain connects TRBV5-1 to TRBJ2-2; D is possibly TRBD1 (6 bases). V lost 1 base, J lost 7 bases, and 11 bases lay in between. The germline V gene encodes CDR1 SGHRS and CDR2 YFSETQ. The CDR3 covers 14 residues. CDR3 sequence (DNA): TGCGCCAGCAGCTTGTCCGGGACAAACGGGGAGCTGTTTTTT. It encodes CASSLSGTNGELFF.

The gene calls are TRBV29-1 and TRBJ1-1; D gene uncertain. This CDR3 is 10 amino acids long. Trimming cost V 1 base and J 7 bases, with 4 bases left between them. Looked up from germline, CDR1 is SQVTM and CDR2 is ANQGSEA. The CDR3 loop reads CSVEAVEAFF. CDR3 DNA: TGCAGCGTTGAAGCGGTTGAAGCTTTCTTT.

The CDR3: CASSLGRDNSPLHF. The CDR3 DNA follows: TGTGCCAGCAGTTTAGGGAGGGATAATTCACCCCTCCACTTT. This chain uses TRBV28 with TRBJ1-6; D is uncertain. The V and J ends lost 2 bases and 5 bases respectively, with 7 bases between them. CDR1 and CDR2 (germline): MDHEN, SYDVKM. This CDR3 is 14 amino acids long.

The rearrangement joins TRBV28 to TRBJ1-2, with D maybe TRBD1 (5 bases). CDR1 is MDHEN, CDR2 SYDVKM, per germline. V gave up 1 base and J gave up 3 bases, with 12 bases separating them. The CDR3 is made up of 15 amino acids. The CDR3 nucleotides read TGTGCCAGCAGTTTATCCGGGACTGGGGACTATGGCTACACCTTC. Protein sequence: CASSLSGTGDYGYTF.

V gene TRBV5-4 combines with J gene TRBJ2-2; TRBD2 matches 8 bases. CDR1 is SGHNT and CDR2 is YYREEE in the germline V gene (reference sequence). The CDR3 totals 17 residues. Unmatched junction bases numbered 11, after V lost 3 bases and J lost 4 bases. The CDR3 sequence: CASSSAEAGAVTGELFF. The DNA for the CDR3 is TGTGCCAGCAGCTCAGCCGAAGCGGGAGCGGTCACCGGGGAGCTGTTTTTT.

The J gene is TRBJ2-5, the V gene TRBV9; D possibly corresponds to TRBD2 (6 bases). Per the germline V gene, CDR1 is SGDLS and CDR2 is YYNGEE. There are 14 residues in the CDR3. V was cut by 0 bases and J by 4 bases, with 10 bases left in between. This chain's CDR3 is CASSVDVGGETQYF. The CDR3 bases are TGTGCCAGCAGCGTAGACGTGGGGGGAGAGACCCAGTACTTC.

This chain connects TRBV15 to TRBJ1-4; D is unresolved. V gave up 2 bases and J gave up 8 bases, with 18 bases separating them. Looked up from germline, CDR1 is LNHNV and CDR2 is YYDKDF (reference sequence). The CDR3 sequence is 16 residues long. CDR3 bases: TGTGCCACCAGCAGAAACCGGGAGGTTCGGAGGGAAAAACTGTTTTTT. The encoded protein is CATSRNREVRREKLFF.

The rearrangement uses TRBV28 and TRBJ2-3; the D gene is possibly TRBD1 (6 bases). The germline CDR1 and CDR2 sequences are MDHEN and SYDVKM. The CDR3 has 15 amino acids. V was cut by 7 bases and J by 1 base, with 15 bases left in between. CDR3 in DNA: TGTGCCAGCACCGCGGCAGGGGTCGGCACAGATACGCAGTATTTT. It specifies CASTAAGVGTDTQYF.

The gene calls are TRBV2 and TRBJ2-3; 7 bases fit TRBD1. After removal of 8 bases from V and 2 bases from J, the junction contained 4 bases not matched to a gene. Germline assignment: CDR1 SNHLY and CDR2 FYNNEI. There are 13 residues in the CDR3. DNA of the CDR3: TGTGCCAGCGGACAGGCCCTCACAGATACGCAGTATTTT. This gives the protein CASGQALTDTQYF.